Described below is a single T cell receptor (beta chain) sequence and its context. This entry belongs to a study of blood T cell repertoires in COVID-19. Data came from immunoSEQ multiplex PCR; TCRdb stores just in-frame clones and leaves some out. In the table there are around 51,000 clones, 90% of which are singletons. CDR1 is SGHKS, CDR2 YYEKEE, per germline (reference sequence). The CDR3 has 18 amino acids. J lost 2 bases, V lost 4 bases, and 14 bases had no gene match. The specimen was peripheral blood. This TCR was sampled from a man in his sixties or seventies with acute or convalescent COVID-19. The rearrangement links TRBV5-5 to TRBJ1-1; 10 bases match TRBD1. CDR3 region: CASSPPGQGFYGNTEAFF. The CDR3 DNA is TGTGCCAGCAGCCCACCGGGACAGGGGTTTTATGGAAACACTGAAGCTTTCTTT. The full variable domain, its missing parts supplied by reference TRBV5-5 and TRBJ1-1, is DAGVTQSPTHLIKTRGQQVTLRCSPISGHKSVSWYQQVLGQGPQFIFQYYEKEERGRGNFPDRFSARQFPNYSSELNVNALLLGDSALYLCASSPPGQGFYGNTEAFFGQGTRLTVV.